These T cell receptor beta chains were read from a single sample in a study of Ad26.COV2.S vaccination and SARS-CoV-2 variants. Using immunoSEQ multiplex PCR, the repertoire was profiled, and TCRdb retains in-frame clones only, with some absent. Found here are 300,000 to 350,000 clones, over 80% of them singletons; the top ten hold approximately 2%. The sequencing used peripheral blood, collected in a trial of Ad26.COV2.S vaccine versus placebo. The receptor source for this set is a person aged 18-60 years who received the Ad26.COV2.S COVID-19 vaccine or a placebo. Both conserved end residues are part of each CDR3. D genes are given only for firm matches. Some rows have no size entry. The others give once, few or many, or a class for an expanded clone.

-	TRBV7-2	TRBJ2-7	TRBD1	CASSSGTGYEQYF	TGTGCCAGCAGCTCCGGGACAGGCTACGAGCAGTACTTC
-	TRBV28	TRBJ1-3	TRBD1	CASSTDRRSGNTIYF	TGTGCCAGCAGCACGGACAGGCGCTCTGGAAACACCATATATTTT
-	TRBV29-1	TRBJ2-5	TRBD1	CSGYRGETQYF	TGCAGCGGATACAGGGGGGAGACCCAGTACTTC
-	TRBV28	TRBJ1-2	TRBD1	CASSLYRGRGYGYTF	TGTGCCAGCAGTTTATACAGGGGGCGCGGCTATGGCTACACCTTC
-	TRBV28	TRBJ1-5	-	CASSFLGAGDQPQHF	TGTGCCAGCAGTTTCCTTGGGGCTGGGGATCAGCCCCAGCATTTT
-	TRBV7-3	TRBJ2-3	TRBD2	CASSLTRTSGTDTQYF	TGTGCCAGCAGCTTAACCCGGACTAGCGGGACAGATACGCAGTATTTT
-	TRBV6-5	TRBJ1-5	-	CASSPRTAGGQPQHF	TGTGCCAGCAGTCCGCGGACCGCAGGAGGTCAGCCCCAGCATTTT
-	TRBV6-5	TRBJ2-5	-	CASSLPGGETQYF	TGTGCCAGCAGTTTGCCCGGGGGAGAGACCCAGTACTTC
-	TRBV5-1	TRBJ2-1	TRBD1	CASSLDWVQGYNEQFF	TGCGCCAGCAGCTTGGATTGGGTACAGGGGTACAATGAGCAGTTCTTC
-	TRBV4-1	TRBJ1-3	-	CASSLVMGTSGNTIYF	TGCGCCAGCAGCCTGGTCATGGGGACCTCTGGAAACACCATATATTTT
-	TRBV3-1/TRBV3-2	TRBJ2-3	TRBD2	CASSQDEGSGGPRGTQYF	TGTGCCAGCAGCCAAGATGAGGGGAGCGGGGGCCCTCGAGGTACGCAGTATTTT
-	TRBV7-9	TRBJ1-3	TRBD1	CASSLGTARNTIYF	TGTGCCAGCAGCCTAGGGACAGCTAGAAACACCATATATTTT
-	TRBV18	TRBJ1-6	TRBD1	CASRRSGQGMLGIDSPLHF	TGTGCCAGCAGGCGGTCGGGACAGGGGATGCTGGGTATCGATTCACCCCTCCACTTT
-	TRBV28	TRBJ1-4	TRBD1	CASSPLLTGSGEKLFF	TGTGCCAGCAGTCCTCTTCTGACAGGGTCGGGTGAAAAACTGTTTTTT
few	TRBV28	TRBJ1-2	-	CASIGGPRGYTF	TGTGCCAGCATAGGGGGACCGCGCGGCTACACCTTC
-	TRBV11-2	TRBJ1-2	-	CASSQETLYGYTF	TGTGCCAGCAGCCAGGAGACCCTTTATGGCTACACCTTC
few	TRBV7-6	TRBJ2-2	-	CASSLMIVANTGELFF	TGTGCCAGCAGCTTGATGATCGTAGCGAACACCGGGGAGCTGTTTTTT
-	TRBV19	TRBJ2-5	TRBD1	CASSIGDRERETQYF	TGTGCCAGTAGTATAGGAGACAGGGAGAGAGAGACCCAGTACTTC
-	TRBV29-1	TRBJ1-1	-	CSVESYDTGMNTEAFF	TGCAGCGTTGAAAGTTACGACACAGGTATGAACACTGAAGCTTTCTTT
-	TRBV28	TRBJ1-2	TRBD1	CASYRPGTGHGYTF	TGTGCCAGCTACCGACCCGGGACAGGGCATGGCTACACCTTC
-	TRBV27	TRBJ2-7	-	CASRLRTASSYEQYF	TGTGCCAGCCGCCTCCGGACAGCAAGCTCCTACGAGCAGTACTTC
-	TRBV10-3	TRBJ2-7	-	CASRRDSYEQYF	TGTGCCTCGCGACGGGATTCCTACGAGCAGTACTTC
many	TRBV6-1	TRBJ2-7	-	CASSGSSGPRGNEQYF	TGTGCCAGCAGTGGATCCTCCGGGCCCAGGGGCAACGAGCAGTACTTC
-	TRBV6-1	TRBJ2-3	TRBD2	CASSVLAGASTDTQYF	TGTGCCAGCAGTGTTTTAGCGGGGGCCAGCACAGATACGCAGTATTTT
-	TRBV7-9	TRBJ1-1	TRBD1	CASSLTTGGGQTEAFF	TGTGCCAGCAGCTTAACGACAGGGGGCGGGCAAACTGAAGCTTTCTTT
-	TRBV7-6	TRBJ2-3	TRBD2	CASSPPGTSGTTDTQYF	TGTGCCAGCAGCCCCCCCGGGACTAGCGGAACCACAGATACGCAGTATTTT
-	TRBV9	TRBJ1-3	-	CASSVEPEGNTIYF	TGTGCCAGCAGCGTAGAACCGGAAGGAAACACCATATATTTT